This T cell receptor (beta chain) comes out of a study of shared clonotypes between healthy human individuals. Across the study: CD8 memory received one plate per donor, CD8 naive two, CD4 memory three and CD4 naive three.

About this clone: Its antigen is as yet unknown.

Study-wide points: Exclusively blood specimens were collected; tissue repertoires likely differ.

Only in-frame clones appear in the TCRdb table, and some are missing; sequencing was by immunoSEQ multiplex PCR. The sample records some 2.3 million clones, 85% to 95% being singletons. This CDR3 has 15 residues. Germline lookup yields CDR1 SGHTA and CDR2 FQGTGA. The junction had 7 bases not matched to a gene; V was cut back by 5 bases and J by 3 bases. Material: naive CD4+ T cells from PBMCs. Subset in this sample: CD45RA+ positively selected. The V call is TRBV7-3, the J call TRBJ2-7; 10 nucleotides agree with TRBD2. This sequence was found in a man aged 18 to 29 in good health. Some clones in this sample may be carry-over from other donors' samples. CDR3 sequence reads: CASSPRASGSYEQYF. DNA of the CDR3: TGTGCCAGCAGCCCAAGGGCTAGCGGGAGCTACGAGCAGTACTTC.